Following are 12 T cell receptor beta chains from one sample sequenced in a study of OX40 agonist ivuxolimab in advanced cancers. Profiled with immunoSEQ multiplex PCR; TCRdb holds only in-frame clones, not every one. In the table there are almost 85,000 clones, 90% to 95% of which are singletons. Sequencing was performed on CD4+ or CD8+ T cells sorted from blood, taken in a trial of the OX40 agonist ivuxolimab. Receptors were obtained from an adult with an advanced solid tumor such as melanoma, head and neck, liver or kidney cancer.

J is TRBJ2-7 and V is TRBV11-3, with 7 bases fitting TRBD2. Germline lookup yields CDR1 SGHNT and CDR2 YENEEA. J gave up 2 bases and V 0 bases, and 7 bases lay outside the gene matches. CDR3 length equals 16 residues. CDR3 protein: CASSLDGPSGTYEQYF. CDR3 sequence (DNA): TGTGCCAGCAGCTTAGATGGGCCTAGCGGAACCTACGAGCAGTACTTC. Combining the CDR3 with reference TRBV11-3 and TRBJ2-7 gives the whole variable domain EAGVVQSPRYKIIEKKQPVAFWCNPISGHNTLYWYLQNLGQGPELLIRYENEEAVDDSQLPKDRFSAERLKGVDSTLKIQPAELGDSAVYLCASSLDGPSGTYEQYFGPGTRLTVT.

The chain carries TRBV14 and TRBJ1-3; 10 bases map to TRBD1. Losses at the gene ends were 3 bases for V and 1 base for J; bases not matched to a gene: 3. Germline CDR1 reads SGHDN; CDR2 reads FVKESK. The CDR3 is 16 residues long. The CDR3, as DNA: TGTGCCAGCAGCCAGACGGACAGGGGGTCTGGAAACACCATATATTTT. It codes for CASSQTDRGSGNTIYF.

The chain carries TRBV30 and TRBJ2-2; 9 bases map to TRBD1. Trimming took 0 bases from V and 5 from J; bases not matched to a gene: 4. The CDR3 contains 15 residues. CDR1 and CDR2 from the germline V gene are GTSNPN and SVGIG (reference sequence). The CDR3 protein is CAWSVRDRETGELFF. As DNA, the CDR3 is TGTGCCTGGAGTGTAAGGGACAGGGAAACCGGGGAGCTGTTTTTT. The variable domain in full, with the rest retrieved from reference TRBV30 and TRBJ2-2, is SQTIHQWPATLVQPVGSPLSLECTVEGTSNPNLYWYRQAAGRGLQLLFYSVGIGQISSEVPQNLSASRPQDRQFILSSKKLLLSDSGFYLCAWSVRDRETGELFFGEGSRLTVL.

CDR3 sequence reads: CAWRLPGQPYGYTF. CDR3 in DNA: TGTGCCTGGAGACTACCGGGACAGCCTTATGGCTACACCTTC. The chain joins TRBV30 to TRBJ1-2; 7 nucleotides align to TRBD1. The CDR3 length is 14 residues. Per germline, CDR1 GTSNPN and CDR2 SVGIG (reference sequence). The junction had 9 bases not matched to a gene; V was cut back by 3 bases and J by 5 bases.

This chain joins TRBV5-6 and TRBJ2-7; 7 nucleotides match TRBD1. V gave up 3 bases and J gave up 6 bases; unmatched junction bases: 18. CDR3 size: 17 residues. Germline CDR1 SGHDT, CDR2 YYEEEE. CDR3: CASSSRGHRGPPSEQYF. The DNA of the CDR3 is TGTGCCAGCAGCTCTAGGGGACACAGGGGACCTCCCTCCGAGCAGTACTTC.

The V call is TRBV7-9, the J call TRBJ2-1; the D is unclear. CDR3 length equals 12 residues. The germline CDR1 and CDR2 sequences are SEHNR and FQNEAQ (reference sequence). V lost 5 bases and J 2 bases, leaving 4 bases between the germline ends. CDR3 nucleotides: TGTGCCAGCAGCCTCACCTACAATGAGCAGTTCTTC. As protein: CASSLTYNEQFF.

The CDR3 coding sequence is TGTGCCAGCAGTTACTCGTCATCTAGCACAGATACGCAGTATTTT. Protein: CASSYSSSSTDTQYF. V and J are TRBV6-5 and TRBJ2-3; D uncertain. There are 15 residues in the CDR3. V dropped 0 bases and J dropped 0 bases, with 7 bases sitting between them. CDR1 and CDR2 (germline): MNHEY, SVGAGI.

This clone has only one observation. The chain couples TRBV5-5 to TRBJ2-1; the match to TRBD1 covers 7 bases. Germline V gene sequence: CDR1 SGHKS, CDR2 YYEKEE (reference sequence). The J segment lost 7 bases and the V segment lost 2 bases, leaving 9 bases of the junction unmatched. This CDR3 is built from 15 residues. The CDR3 sequence: CASSLSRGGLNEQFF. CDR3 nucleotide sequence: TGTGCCAGCAGCTTAAGTCGAGGGGGCCTGAATGAGCAGTTCTTC.

V is TRBV5-5 and J is TRBJ2-7; 13 bases fit TRBD2. Germline V gene sequence: CDR1 SGHKS, CDR2 YYEKEE (reference sequence). The CDR3 consists of 14 residues. V dropped 0 bases and J dropped 6; count of bases not matched to a gene: 0. This CDR3 reads CASSLGLAGGEQYF. Here the CDR3 DNA reads TGTGCCAGCAGCTTGGGACTAGCGGGGGGCGAGCAGTACTTC.

The chain has TRBV13 and TRBJ2-3, with D perhaps TRBD2 (6 bases). V lost 6 bases and J 4 bases, leaving 8 bases between the germline ends. The length of the CDR3 is 12 residues. Germline V gene data show CDR1 as PRHDT and CDR2 as FYEKMQ (reference sequence). CDR3 region: CASRGGADTQYF. The CDR3, as DNA: TGTGCCAGCAGAGGCGGGGCAGATACGCAGTATTTT.

The chain couples TRBV6-5 to TRBJ2-2; D uncertain. The CDR3 covers 13 residues. Trimming stripped 3 bases from V and 3 bases from J, with 5 bases between. Germline V gives CDR1 MNHEY, CDR2 SVGAGI. In DNA, the CDR3 is TGTGCCAGCAGTTATTGGGACACCGGGGAGCTGTTTTTT. This translates into CASSYWDTGELFF.

The chain is built from TRBV4-1 and TRBJ2-1; D gene uncertain. With 0 bases removed from V and 8 bases from J, the gap between germline ends came to 2 bases. Looked up from germline, CDR1 is MGHRA and CDR2 is YSYEKL. This CDR3 has 11 amino acids. The CDR3 is CASSQDDEQFF. The CDR3 nucleotides read TGCGCCAGCAGCCAAGATGATGAGCAGTTCTTC.